A single count supports the clone carrying this T cell receptor (beta chain). This entry belongs to a study of Ad26.COV2.S vaccination and SARS-CoV-2 variants. Treatment given: approximately 18 received Ad26.COV2.S at low or high dose, single or two shots; several received placebo; per-sample allocation not given. Repertoires come from day 63 after the first vaccine or placebo injection. An adult of 18-55 years in Boston served as donor. Wuhan-strain spike was delivered by a replication-incompetent Ad26 vector. The CDR3 loop spans 16 amino acids. J was trimmed by 6 bases and V by 3 bases; bases with no gene match: 9. CDR1 is LGHNA, CDR2 YSLEER, per germline. Here immunoSEQ multiplex PCR was the method, and the copy in TCRdb shows in-frame clones only, minus some. Of 400,000 to 450,000 clones listed, 90% are singletons.

The source is a person between 18 and 65 years old who received the Ad26.COV2.S COVID-19 vaccine or a placebo. The chain couples TRBV4-3 to TRBJ2-1, with TRBD1 matching 9 bases. Material: peripheral blood, obtained in a trial of Ad26.COV2.S vaccine versus placebo. CDR3 sequence reads: CASSHHPGQGSNEQFF. For the CDR3, the DNA is TGCGCCAGCAGCCATCATCCGGGACAGGGTTCCAATGAGCAGTTCTTC.